The 25 T cell receptor beta chains below all came from one sample that was sequenced in a study of T-cell memory formation after mild COVID-19. TCRdb re-analysed the 5' RACE reads in MiXCR, keeping a single row per CDR3 protein. This table has more than 250,000 distinct CDR3 sequences, about 20% appearing once. The sequenced sample consisted of PBMCs or a T cell subset sorted from them (not recorded which). The receptors derive from a man between 18 and 29 years old who had mild COVID-19 (a few samples of this study predate the infection). Cell type and time point are not known.

V is TRBV7-9 and J is TRBJ1-4, with D possibly TRBD1 on 6 matching bases. The V end was cut by 2 bases, the J end by 4 bases, with 14 bases between. CDR1 SEHNR and CDR2 FQNEAQ come from the germline V gene (reference sequence). The CDR3 is 16 residues long. CDR3 amino acids: CASSLYGAGDNEKLFF. CDR3 DNA: TGTGCCAGCAGCTTATATGGTGCAGGGGATAATGAAAAACTGTTTTTT.

The chain joins TRBV12-3 or TRBV12-4 to TRBJ2-7; D gene ambiguous. This CDR3 is built from 12 residues. V was pared by 3 bases and J by 12 bases, with 15 bases between. This CDR3 is CASSFSRSSLYF. CDR3 bases: TGTGCCAGCAGTTTCAGTCGGAGTAGCTTGTACTTC.

The chain couples TRBV29-1 to TRBJ1-3, with 11 positions matching TRBD1. The V and J ends lost 4 bases and 5 bases, in that order; junction bases with no gene match: 7. The germline V gene encodes CDR1 SQVTM and CDR2 ANQGSEA. The CDR3 is 15 residues long. The CDR3 DNA reads TGCAGCGTTGTCTGGAGGACAGGGGGCAGAAACACCATATATTTT. Protein: CSVVWRTGGRNTIYF.

The chain couples TRBV20-1 to TRBJ2-7, with unresolved D. Trimming took off 1 base at V and 1 base at J, with 11 bases between the two ends. Germline CDR1 and CDR2: DFQATT and SNEGSKA (reference sequence). The CDR3 consists of 14 residues. In nucleotides, the CDR3 is TGCAGTGCTAGAGGATTAGGTGTGTCCTACGAGCAGTACTTC. Residues: CSARGLGVSYEQYF.

The chain couples TRBV12-3 or TRBV12-4 to TRBJ2-7; a possible D gene is TRBD1 (5 bases). V was pared by 7 bases and J by 0 bases, with 16 bases between. CDR3 size: 15 residues. The CDR3 here is CASNQGAAVSYEQYF. The CDR3, as DNA: TGTGCCAGCAACCAAGGGGCAGCAGTCTCCTACGAGCAGTACTTC.

The V and J genes are TRBV4-1 and TRBJ2-3, with TRBD1 matching 7 bases. The CDR3 totals 15 residues. The trim removed 6 bases at V and 3 bases at J, leaving 9 bases unmatched. The germline gives CDR1 MGHRA, CDR2 YSYEKL. The CDR3 reads CASRPPGTATDTQYF. The CDR3 coding sequence is TGCGCCAGCAGACCTCCCGGGACAGCTACAGATACGCAGTATTTT.

This clonotype occurred a few times. The chain links TRBV6-5 to TRBJ2-3; 9 bases line up with TRBD2. In germline, CDR1 is MNHEY, CDR2 SVGAGI. The ends lost 11 bases at V and 2 bases at J; junction bases unmatched: 8. This CDR3 has 14 residues. The CDR3 reads CAAFGGGATDTQYF. The CDR3 bases are TGTGCCGCGTTCGGCGGGGGGGCCACAGATACGCAGTATTTT.

The chain combines TRBV20-1 with TRBJ2-7, with D uncertain. Germline V gene data show CDR1 as DFQATT and CDR2 as SNEGSKA (reference sequence). The ends were cut back, 5 bases at V and 1 base at J, with 9 bases in the middle. The CDR3 consists of 12 residues. CDR3 sequence reads: CSAHTGSYEQYF. CDR3 bases: TGCAGTGCTCACACCGGATCCTACGAGCAGTACTTC.

The rearrangement joins TRBV6-2 or TRBV6-3 to TRBJ1-2; D not certain. Germline assignment: CDR1 MNHEY and CDR2 SVGEGT. V shed 0 bases and J shed 4 bases, with 6 bases lying between them. The CDR3 contains 13 residues. CDR3 region: CASSYSGTYGYTF. The CDR3 region has the DNA TGTGCCAGCAGTTACTCCGGTACCTATGGCTACACCTTC.

This clonotype was observed a few times. The genes are TRBV14 and TRBJ2-7, with TRBD2 as a possible D gene (6 bases). Trimming pared 8 bases from V and 5 bases from J, leaving 19 bases between. The CDR3 covers 14 residues. The germline CDR1 and CDR2 sequences are SGHDN and FVKESK. The CDR3 region is CASGGWQGGNEQYF. In DNA, the CDR3 is TGTGCCAGCGGCGGGTGGCAGGGAGGTAACGAGCAGTACTTC.

This clonotype was found a few times. This chain links TRBV4-2 with TRBJ2-2; D is perhaps TRBD1 (5 bases). Trimming took off 1 base at V and 0 bases at J, with 15 bases between the two ends. The CDR3 length is 18 residues. Germline CDR1 reads LGHNA; CDR2 reads YNFKEQ. Written as DNA, the CDR3 is TGTGCCAGCAGCCAAGGGGCAGGGCCCTGGGCGAACACCGGGGAGCTGTTTTTT. This encodes CASSQGAGPWANTGELFF.

This clonotype was counted between two and nine times. Written as DNA, the CDR3 is TGCAGTGCTAGAGGCGTCTACGAGCAGTACTTC. Its translation is CSARGVYEQYF. The gene calls are TRBV20-1 and TRBJ2-7; D is uncertain. There are 11 residues in the CDR3. Deletions cut 1 base from V and 3 bases from J, with 4 bases between. Germline V gives CDR1 DFQATT, CDR2 SNEGSKA (reference sequence).

This clonotype has ten or more counts. The rearrangement links TRBV6-5 to TRBJ1-1; TRBD1 might be the D (6 bases). The CDR3 contains 13 residues. Germline V gives CDR1 MNHEY, CDR2 SVGAGI. With 6 bases removed from V and 1 base from J, the gap between germline ends came to 9 bases. Here the CDR3 DNA reads TGTGCCAGCAGCTGGGGGCAGAACACTGAAGCTTTCTTT. The encoded protein is CASSWGQNTEAFF.

This clonotype was counted between two and nine times. The chain uses TRBV20-1 and TRBJ1-6; 8 bases are a match to TRBD1. With V trimmed by 5 bases and J by 5 bases, 14 bases remained unmatched. The CDR3 has 17 residues. Germline CDR1 is DFQATT and CDR2 is SNEGSKA (reference sequence). The CDR3, as DNA: TGCAGTGCTCCCCAAGGGGGGACAGGTTTGGATAATTCACCCCTCCACTTT. Amino acids: CSAPQGGTGLDNSPLHF.

This clonotype turned up a few times. CDR3 in DNA: TGTGCCAGCAGCTTAGAAGCCCGGACAGGGGATTCACCCCTCCACTTT. Translating gives CASSLEARTGDSPLHF. The J gene is TRBJ1-6, the V gene TRBV7-8; 9 bases agree with TRBD1. Trimming cost V 1 base and J 8 bases; bases outside gene matches: 6. The CDR3 has 16 amino acids. The germline V gene has CDR1 SGHVS and CDR2 FQNEAQ.

This sequence joins TRBV5-1 and TRBJ2-5; D remains unclear. The germline V gene encodes CDR1 SGHRS and CDR2 YFSETQ. Trimming shortened V by 1 base and J by 2 bases, and 9 bases separated the two germline ends. This CDR3 has 14 residues. The CDR3: CASSLNRNQETQYF. The CDR3 coding sequence is TGCGCCAGCAGCTTGAACAGAAATCAAGAGACCCAGTACTTC.

This clonotype was found a few times. The V gene is TRBV3-1, the J gene TRBJ1-2; 10 bases are a match to TRBD1. Germline CDR1 and CDR2: LGHDT and YNNKEL (reference sequence). The CDR3 is 15 amino acids. Trimming cost V 2 bases and J 8 bases; bases outside gene matches: 8. This CDR3 reads CASSQSGTGVPGYTF. The CDR3 nucleotides are TGTGCCAGCAGCCAATCCGGGACAGGGGTACCGGGCTACACCTTC.

V is TRBV5-1 and J is TRBJ1-1, with D perhaps TRBD1 (6 bases). The CDR3 loop spans 14 amino acids. The germline CDR1 and CDR2 sequences are SGHRS and YFSETQ. The V gene lost 1 base and the J gene lost 8 bases, with 15 bases spanning the gap. The CDR3 region has the DNA TGCGCCAGCAGCTTGTGGGGGGCGGAGGGAGAAGCTTTCTTT. This translates into CASSLWGAEGEAFF.

The sample holds many counts of this clonotype. The chain carries TRBV20-1 and TRBJ2-7; 12 bases are a match to TRBD2. Germline lookup yields CDR1 DFQATT and CDR2 SNEGSKA (reference sequence). V dropped 6 bases and J dropped 0; count of bases not matched to a gene: 3. The CDR3 has 14 amino acids. CDR3 sequence: CSALAGGSSYEQYF. In DNA form, the CDR3 reads TGCAGTGCCCTAGCGGGGGGGAGCTCCTACGAGCAGTACTTC.

The chain is built from TRBV4-2 and TRBJ1-2; no clear D gene. V was pared by 1 base and J by 6 bases, with 18 bases between. This CDR3 region has 16 residues. Germline CDR1 reads LGHNA; CDR2 reads YNFKEQ. CDR3 amino acids: CASSQGEGQAMNGYTF. The CDR3 bases are TGTGCCAGCAGCCAAGGAGAGGGCCAGGCGATGAATGGCTACACCTTC.

This rearrangement joins TRBV6-2 or TRBV6-3 to TRBJ2-2, with D possibly TRBD1 on 7 matching bases. Germline V gene sequence: CDR1 MNHEY, CDR2 SVGEGT. The V end lost 7 bases, the J end lost 2 bases, and 17 bases lay between the germline ends. The CDR3 spans 16 residues. CDR3 bases: TGTGCCAGCACGGGGGCCAGGGGGACTAACACCGGGGAGCTGTTTTTT. Translation: CASTGARGTNTGELFF.

CDR3 region: CSAPHWGGSYEQYF. The CDR3 nucleotides are TGCAGTGCTCCTCACTGGGGGGGATCCTACGAGCAGTACTTC. This chain connects TRBV20-1 to TRBJ2-7; TRBD2 aligns across 7 bases. Germline assignment: CDR1 DFQATT and CDR2 SNEGSKA (reference sequence). After removal of 5 bases from V and 1 base from J, the junction contained 8 bases not matched to a gene. This CDR3 region has 14 residues.

This clonotype has more than one count but fewer than ten. The rearrangement uses TRBV12-3 or TRBV12-4 and TRBJ1-2; no reliable D call. Trimming removed 4 bases at V and 12 bases at J, with 12 bases between. This CDR3 is 11 amino acids long. The CDR3 DNA follows: TGTGCCAGCAGTTCCGCCCGGACTCACACCTTC. Translation gives CASSSARTHTF.

The chain carries TRBV20-1 and TRBJ2-4, with 12 bases fitting TRBD2. With V trimmed by 0 bases and J by 6 bases, 9 bases remained unmatched. CDR3 length equals 17 residues. The germline V gene has CDR1 DFQATT and CDR2 SNEGSKA (reference sequence). The CDR3, as DNA: TGCAGTGCTAGAGATTTCAGGACTAGCGGGATGGCAAACATTCAGTACTTC. The encoded protein is CSARDFRTSGMANIQYF.

Ten or more counts support this clonotype. The chain combines TRBV5-1 with TRBJ2-1; 7 positions agree with TRBD2. The CDR3 length is 14 residues. CDR1 is SGHRS, CDR2 YFSETQ, per germline. The V gene end was trimmed by 3 bases and the J gene end by 4 bases; junction bases not matched to a gene: 4. The CDR3 reads CASSSGLVYNEQFF. The CDR3 DNA is TGCGCCAGCAGCTCTGGACTAGTTTACAATGAGCAGTTCTTC.